A selection of T cell receptor beta chains follows, all from one sample in a study of cytomegalovirus exposure and HLA in healthy donors. Using immunoSEQ multiplex PCR, the repertoire was profiled, and TCRdb retains in-frame clones only, with some absent. The data hold roughly 150,000 clones, with 84% observed a single time. Sequencing was carried out using PBMCs. Receptors were obtained from a man younger than 45 in good health and CMV-seropositive. The CDR3 runs from the conserved cysteine through the conserved F or W. D genes are given only for firm matches. Clone size is not always given. Where it is, it says once, few, many or a class for expanded clones.

clone_size: -
j_call: TRBJ2-7
v_call: TRBV6-5
d_call: TRBD1
cdr3_nt: TGTGCCAGCAGTTACGAGACAGGGGTCTCCTACGAGCAGTACTTC
cdr3_aa: CASSYETGVSYEQYF

clone_size: once
j_call: TRBJ2-7
v_call: TRBV11-2
d_call: -
cdr3_nt: TGTGCCAGCAGCCCCGGACACTTTATCTCCTACGAGCAGTACTTC
cdr3_aa: CASSPGHFISYEQYF

clone_size: -
j_call: TRBJ1-1
v_call: TRBV10-3
d_call: TRBD1
cdr3_nt: TGTGCCATCAGTGACCCAGACAGGGGGATGAACACTGAAGCTTTCTTT
cdr3_aa: CAISDPDRGMNTEAFF

clone_size: -
j_call: TRBJ1-4
v_call: TRBV11-2
d_call: TRBD1
cdr3_nt: TGTGCCAGCAGCTTCTCTCTAACAGGGGATCAACTGTTTTTT
cdr3_aa: CASSFSLTGDQLFF

clone_size: -
j_call: TRBJ2-3
v_call: TRBV28
d_call: TRBD2
cdr3_nt: TGTGCCAGCATCCCAGCGGGACTAGCGGCACGGGATACGCAGTATTTT
cdr3_aa: CASIPAGLAARDTQYF

clone_size: -
j_call: TRBJ2-6
v_call: TRBV4-2
d_call: -
cdr3_nt: TGTGCCAGCAGCCTGGGACATGAAGGGGCCAACGTCCTGACTTTC
cdr3_aa: CASSLGHEGANVLTF

clone_size: -
j_call: TRBJ2-5
v_call: TRBV5-8
d_call: -
cdr3_nt: TGTGCCAGCACCCGGCGGGGACAGCTCGGAGAGACCCAGTACTTC
cdr3_aa: CASTRRGQLGETQYF

clone_size: -
j_call: TRBJ1-1
v_call: TRBV10-3
d_call: -
cdr3_nt: TGTGCCATCAGTGAGGACACGATCACTGAAGCTTTCTTT
cdr3_aa: CAISEDTITEAFF

clone_size: -
j_call: TRBJ2-7
v_call: TRBV2
d_call: TRBD1
cdr3_nt: TGTGCCAGCAGTGTTGTGGGACAGGGGGTTGACGAGCAGTACTTC
cdr3_aa: CASSVVGQGVDEQYF

clone_size: -
j_call: TRBJ1-6
v_call: TRBV28
d_call: -
cdr3_nt: TGTGCCAGCAGTTTATGGGGAAAGGGGCCCTTTTCACCCCTCCACTTT
cdr3_aa: CASSLWGKGPFSPLHF

clone_size: -
j_call: TRBJ1-5
v_call: TRBV6-5
d_call: -
cdr3_nt: TGTGCCAGCAGTATGACACATAGCAATCAGCCCCAGCATTTT
cdr3_aa: CASSMTHSNQPQHF

clone_size: -
j_call: TRBJ1-4
v_call: TRBV27
d_call: -
cdr3_nt: TGTGCCAGCAGAGGGAGTTATAATGAAAAACTGTTTTTT
cdr3_aa: CASRGSYNEKLFF

clone_size: -
j_call: TRBJ1-1
v_call: TRBV30
d_call: -
cdr3_nt: TGTGCCTGGAGTGCCTACACTGAAGCTTTCTTT
cdr3_aa: CAWSAYTEAFF

clone_size: -
j_call: TRBJ1-2
v_call: TRBV5-4
d_call: -
cdr3_nt: TGTGCCAGCTCAACACCCAGCAGGGAAGACTATGGCTACACCTTC
cdr3_aa: CASSTPSREDYGYTF

clone_size: -
j_call: TRBJ2-5
v_call: TRBV9
d_call: TRBD1
cdr3_nt: TGTGCCAGCAGCGTGGCAGGGGGCGGAGAGACCCAGTACTTC
cdr3_aa: CASSVAGGGETQYF

clone_size: -
j_call: TRBJ2-5
v_call: TRBV4-3
d_call: TRBD1
cdr3_nt: TGCGCCAGCAGCCAAGAGCGGGGACAGGGTCAGACCCAGTACTTC
cdr3_aa: CASSQERGQGQTQYF

clone_size: -
j_call: TRBJ1-1
v_call: TRBV5-1
d_call: -
cdr3_nt: TGCGCCAGCAGCTTGGTGGGTGCGGACACTGAAGCTTTCTTT
cdr3_aa: CASSLVGADTEAFF

clone_size: -
j_call: TRBJ1-3
v_call: TRBV5-1
d_call: -
cdr3_nt: TGCGCCAGCAGCTTGCAGGCCGATGGAAACACCATATATTTT
cdr3_aa: CASSLQADGNTIYF

clone_size: -
j_call: TRBJ2-2
v_call: TRBV19
d_call: TRBD1
cdr3_nt: TGTGCCAGTAAGGGACAGCTAAACACCGGGGAGCTGTTTTTT
cdr3_aa: CASKGQLNTGELFF

clone_size: -
j_call: TRBJ1-1
v_call: TRBV6-6
d_call: -
cdr3_nt: TGTGCCAGCAGTTATCCAGGTCCTGCGAACACTGAAGCTTTCTTT
cdr3_aa: CASSYPGPANTEAFF

clone_size: -
j_call: TRBJ2-7
v_call: TRBV6-5
d_call: -
cdr3_nt: TGTGCCAGCAGTCTCACCCAGGGTTACGAGCAGTACTTC
cdr3_aa: CASSLTQGYEQYF

clone_size: -
j_call: TRBJ1-6
v_call: TRBV11-2
d_call: TRBD1
cdr3_nt: TGTGCCAGCAGCCCGCCAGGGACAGGGGGCAATTCACCCCTCCACTTT
cdr3_aa: CASSPPGTGGNSPLHF

clone_size: -
j_call: TRBJ2-1
v_call: TRBV5-4
d_call: TRBD2
cdr3_nt: TGTGCCAGCTTACGGGCTAGCGGGAGCAATGAGCAGTTCTTC
cdr3_aa: CASLRASGSNEQFF

clone_size: -
j_call: TRBJ1-3
v_call: TRBV6-1
d_call: TRBD1
cdr3_nt: TGTGCCAGCAGTGAAGGACAGGGAAGCTCTGGAAACACCATATATTTT
cdr3_aa: CASSEGQGSSGNTIYF

clone_size: -
j_call: TRBJ1-5
v_call: TRBV7-2
d_call: -
cdr3_nt: TGTGCCAGCAGCCCGCAAGGCAGGAGCAATCAGCCCCAGCATTTT
cdr3_aa: CASSPQGRSNQPQHF

clone_size: -
j_call: TRBJ2-3
v_call: TRBV9
d_call: -
cdr3_nt: TGTGCCAGCAGCGCCCAGAACAGGGCTAGCACAGATACGCAGTATTTT
cdr3_aa: CASSAQNRASTDTQYF

clone_size: many
j_call: TRBJ2-1
v_call: TRBV13
d_call: TRBD1
cdr3_nt: TGTGCCAGCAGCCTTCTCCTCGAAGACAGGGCCTTTAGCTCCTACAATGAGCAGTTCTTC
cdr3_aa: CASSLLLEDRAFSSYNEQFF

clone_size: few
j_call: TRBJ1-4
v_call: TRBV5-4
d_call: -
cdr3_nt: TGTGCCAGCAGCCCAGGGCCTGAGGCCGAAAAACTGTTTTTT
cdr3_aa: CASSPGPEAEKLFF

clone_size: -
j_call: TRBJ2-5
v_call: TRBV5-1
d_call: -
cdr3_nt: TGCGCCAGCACGCCCCTAGGGGCCGAGACCCAGTACTTC
cdr3_aa: CASTPLGAETQYF

clone_size: -
j_call: TRBJ1-1
v_call: TRBV2
d_call: -
cdr3_nt: TGTGCCAGCAGTGAAGGGGGGACTCTCAACACTGAAGCTTTCTTT
cdr3_aa: CASSEGGTLNTEAFF

clone_size: -
j_call: TRBJ1-1
v_call: TRBV14
d_call: -
cdr3_nt: TGTGCCAGCAGCCAAGTGAGATCGAACACTGAAGCTTTCTTT
cdr3_aa: CASSQVRSNTEAFF

clone_size: few
j_call: TRBJ1-6
v_call: TRBV6-1
d_call: -
cdr3_nt: TGTGCCAGCAGTACTACAGGAGAAAATTCACCCCTCCACTTT
cdr3_aa: CASSTTGENSPLHF

clone_size: once
j_call: TRBJ2-7
v_call: TRBV27
d_call: TRBD1
cdr3_nt: TGTGCCAGCAGTCCCGGGACAGGGGGCTACGAGCAGTACTTC
cdr3_aa: CASSPGTGGYEQYF

clone_size: -
j_call: TRBJ2-7
v_call: TRBV7-9
d_call: TRBD2
cdr3_nt: TGTGCCAGCAGCCCCCGGGGGGGGGCTTACGAGCAGTACTTC
cdr3_aa: CASSPRGGAYEQYF

clone_size: -
j_call: TRBJ1-5
v_call: TRBV5-4
d_call: TRBD1
cdr3_nt: TGTGCCAGCAGCTTGGGCCCTTGGACAGGGAGTAATCAGCCCCAGCATTTT
cdr3_aa: CASSLGPWTGSNQPQHF

clone_size: -
j_call: TRBJ2-7
v_call: TRBV9
d_call: TRBD2
cdr3_nt: TGTGCCAGCAGCGTTTCTAGCGGGAACGAGCAGTACTTC
cdr3_aa: CASSVSSGNEQYF

clone_size: -
j_call: TRBJ1-1
v_call: TRBV7-9
d_call: -
cdr3_nt: TGTGCCAGCAGCACTGAGTCGGGCACTGAAGCTTTCTTT
cdr3_aa: CASSTESGTEAFF

clone_size: -
j_call: TRBJ1-1
v_call: TRBV7-9
d_call: -
cdr3_nt: TGTGCCAGCAGCTTAGCGCTAAGGCTAGTGGGTGAAGCTTTCTTT
cdr3_aa: CASSLALRLVGEAFF

clone_size: -
j_call: TRBJ2-3
v_call: TRBV2
d_call: -
cdr3_nt: TGTGCCAGCAGTGCATCTGAGCCAGATACGCAGTATTTT
cdr3_aa: CASSASEPDTQYF

clone_size: -
j_call: TRBJ1-3
v_call: TRBV6-5
d_call: -
cdr3_nt: TGTGCCAGCAGTTACGACACCTACTCTGGAAACACCATATATTTT
cdr3_aa: CASSYDTYSGNTIYF

clone_size: -
j_call: TRBJ2-1
v_call: TRBV7-8
d_call: -
cdr3_nt: TGTGCCAGCAGCTTAGCTAGCGTGATGTACAATGAGCAGTTCTTC
cdr3_aa: CASSLASVMYNEQFF

clone_size: -
j_call: TRBJ2-7
v_call: TRBV19
d_call: TRBD1
cdr3_nt: TGTGCCAGTAGCCGGGACAGGGCCTCCGAGCAGTACTTC
cdr3_aa: CASSRDRASEQYF

clone_size: once
j_call: TRBJ2-4
v_call: TRBV4-3
d_call: -
cdr3_nt: TGCGCCAGCAGCCAAGGTACAGGGAATGCCAAAAACATTCAGTACTTC
cdr3_aa: CASSQGTGNAKNIQYF

clone_size: -
j_call: TRBJ2-7
v_call: TRBV2
d_call: -
cdr3_nt: TGTGCCAGCAAGGCTAGATTCGGGACCTACGAGCAGTACTTC
cdr3_aa: CASKARFGTYEQYF

clone_size: -
j_call: TRBJ1-2
v_call: TRBV20-1
d_call: -
cdr3_nt: TGCAGTGCTAGTCCCGGGGATGGCTACACCTTC
cdr3_aa: CSASPGDGYTF

clone_size: -
j_call: TRBJ1-2
v_call: TRBV18
d_call: TRBD1
cdr3_nt: TGTGCCAGCTCCCAGGCGGACAGGGGGCTCGGGTATGGCTACACCTTC
cdr3_aa: CASSQADRGLGYGYTF

clone_size: -
j_call: TRBJ1-1
v_call: TRBV28
d_call: -
cdr3_nt: TGTGCCAGCAGTTCCCCCACGGGGATGAACACTGAAGCTTTCTTT
cdr3_aa: CASSSPTGMNTEAFF

clone_size: few
j_call: TRBJ1-1
v_call: TRBV5-6
d_call: TRBD1
cdr3_nt: TGTGCCAGCAGCCCCGGGACAGAGCTAGAAGCTTTCTTT
cdr3_aa: CASSPGTELEAFF

clone_size: -
j_call: TRBJ2-7
v_call: TRBV12-5
d_call: TRBD2
cdr3_nt: TGTGCTAGCTCCCCGGGACTAGTCTACGAGCAGTACTTC
cdr3_aa: CASSPGLVYEQYF

clone_size: -
j_call: TRBJ2-3
v_call: TRBV27
d_call: TRBD1
cdr3_nt: TGTGCCTCCCGTGACAGGGAGACAGATACGCAGTATTTT
cdr3_aa: CASRDRETDTQYF

clone_size: -
j_call: TRBJ1-2
v_call: TRBV5-4
d_call: TRBD1
cdr3_nt: TGTGCCAGCAGCTCTGGGACAGGGGTGGCCGACGGCTATGGCTACACCTTC
cdr3_aa: CASSSGTGVADGYGYTF

clone_size: once
j_call: TRBJ1-2
v_call: TRBV19
d_call: TRBD1
cdr3_nt: TGTGCCAGTAGTATCCGGGACAGGGAACGGGGCTACACCTTC
cdr3_aa: CASSIRDRERGYTF

clone_size: -
j_call: TRBJ2-5
v_call: TRBV7-9
d_call: -
cdr3_nt: TGTGCCAGCAGTCTGACTAGTTTGTCAGAGACCCAGTACTTC
cdr3_aa: CASSLTSLSETQYF

clone_size: -
j_call: TRBJ1-4
v_call: TRBV9
d_call: TRBD1
cdr3_nt: TGTGCCAGCAGCGAGGGACAGGGAACAACTAATGAAAAACTGTTTTTT
cdr3_aa: CASSEGQGTTNEKLFF

clone_size: -
j_call: TRBJ1-2
v_call: TRBV6-6
d_call: TRBD1
cdr3_nt: TGTGCCAGCAGTTACCCCCGGGACAGGGGTGGCTACACCTTC
cdr3_aa: CASSYPRDRGGYTF

clone_size: -
j_call: TRBJ2-1
v_call: TRBV2
d_call: TRBD2
cdr3_nt: TGTGCCAGCAGTACCGGGACTAGCGGGAGCAGGGCCTACAATGAGCAGTTCTTC
cdr3_aa: CASSTGTSGSRAYNEQFF

clone_size: -
j_call: TRBJ1-3
v_call: TRBV19
d_call: -
cdr3_nt: TGTGCCAGTACACCGAGCTCTGGAAACACCATATATTTT
cdr3_aa: CASTPSSGNTIYF

clone_size: -
j_call: TRBJ2-2
v_call: TRBV7-9
d_call: TRBD2
cdr3_nt: TGTGCCAGCAGGCCTTCTCCGCGGGGGGGAACCGGGGAGCTGTTTTTT
cdr3_aa: CASRPSPRGGTGELFF

clone_size: -
j_call: TRBJ2-5
v_call: TRBV7-9
d_call: -
cdr3_nt: TGTGCCAGCAGCGGTGGCAGTGACCAAGAGACCCAGTACTTC
cdr3_aa: CASSGGSDQETQYF

clone_size: -
j_call: TRBJ1-1
v_call: TRBV5-4
d_call: -
cdr3_nt: TGTGCCAGCAGCCCTGGACAGTTTCAGAACACTGAAGCTTTCTTT
cdr3_aa: CASSPGQFQNTEAFF